The T cell receptor beta chain under discussion was sequenced for a study of blood T cell repertoires in COVID-19. Using immunoSEQ multiplex PCR, the repertoire was profiled, and TCRdb retains in-frame clones only, with some absent. This sample has 65,000 to 100,000 clones, with roughly nine tenths found just once. This clonotype was obtained from a man aged 45-65 years with acute or convalescent COVID-19. The sample consisted of peripheral blood.

The CDR3 sequence is CASSTSTGVSYGYTF. The CDR3, as DNA: TGCGCCAGCAGCACGTCGACAGGGGTGAGCTATGGCTACACCTTC. The chain is built from TRBV5-1 and TRBJ1-2, with 8 bases aligning to TRBD1. CDR1 is SGHRS and CDR2 is YFSETQ in the germline V gene. The CDR3 contains 15 residues. With 4 bases clipped from V and 4 bases from J, the junction kept 9 bases outside the gene matches.